This entry describes one T cell receptor beta chain. All gene names here are mouse names. The read ends 1 residue shy of where the CDR3 ends; the end is completed using the germline J gene. The data are from a study of tissue T cells after allogeneic stem cell transplantation. Repertoires were generated with immunoSEQ multiplex PCR, while TCRdb's copy carries only in-frame clones and drops some. Of approximately 20,000 clones listed, almost 70% were seen once; the top ten hold 0.35% to 0.45%. Germline lookup yields CDR1 FNHDT and CDR2 SITEND (reference sequence). V was cut by 7 bases and J by 0 bases, with 12 bases left in between. The CDR3 is 14 residues long.

The source is a female BALB/c mouse in good health. Strain haplotype at MHC: H2-d. The sample consisted of blood. This rearrangement joins TRBV19 to TRBJ2-3, with a tentative D call TRBD2 (6 bases). CDR3 bases read: TGTGCCAGCGCTGGGGTCCCTAGTGCAGAAACGCTGTAT. Its translation: CASAGVPSAETLY. From start to end, the CDR3 is CASAGVPSAETLYF.